Listed below are T cell receptor beta chains from one sample, sequenced in a study of OX40 agonist ivuxolimab in advanced cancers. Clones were read by immunoSEQ multiplex PCR, and TCRdb kept only the in-frame ones, dropping some. The top ten clones hold about 0.6% of a sample with about 76,000 clones, roughly 85% of them seen once. The sequences come from CD4+ or CD8+ T cells sorted from blood, collected in a trial of the OX40 agonist ivuxolimab. The receptors shown here come from an adult with an advanced solid tumor such as melanoma, head and neck, liver or kidney cancer. The CDR3 runs from the conserved cysteine through the conserved F or W. A D gene is named only where the DNA matches it firmly. For some rows the clone size is stated as once, few or many, or as a class when expanded; others skip it.

D gene	V gene	clone size	J gene	CDR3 DNA	CDR3 protein
.	TRBV6-4	once	TRBJ1-5	TGTGCCAGCAGTGAACGCGTTACCAATCAGCCCCAGCATTTT	CASSERVTNQPQHF
TRBD1	TRBV2	.	TRBJ1-3	TGTGCCAGCAGTGAAGGGGACAGCATCGGAAACACCATATATTTT	CASSEGDSIGNTIYF
.	TRBV7-9	.	TRBJ1-1	TGTGCCAGCAGCTCCCGGGCGAGCCAGACGAACACTGAAGCTTTCTTT	CASSSRASQTNTEAFF
.	TRBV2	.	TRBJ1-2	TGTGCCAGCAGCGAGACCGAGGGGGGCTACACCTTC	CASSETEGGYTF
.	TRBV5-8	.	TRBJ1-5	TGTGCCAGCAGCTTCCGGCAGCCCCAGCATTTT	CASSFRQPQHF
.	TRBV7-2	once	TRBJ2-5	TGTGCCAGCAGCTCAGCCCTAGCGATCCGAGAGACCCAGTACTTC	CASSSALAIRETQYF
TRBD2	TRBV10-2	.	TRBJ2-3	TGCGCCAGCAGTGAATCGGGGGGGCTGGGTACGCAGTATTTT	CASSESGGLGTQYF
.	TRBV9	.	TRBJ2-4	TGTGCCAGCAGCGGAGAGGGGGGTAGTGGGAACATTCAGTACTTC	CASSGEGGSGNIQYF
.	TRBV10-1	.	TRBJ2-7	TGCGCCAGCAGGGGCAGGGGTAGATACGAGCAGTACTTC	CASRGRGRYEQYF
.	TRBV28	.	TRBJ1-4	TGTGCCAGCAGCCGTCCGGACCTAAATGAAAAACTGTTTTTT	CASSRPDLNEKLFF
TRBD1	TRBV7-8	.	TRBJ1-3	TGTGCCAGCAGCTCCCTTCTTGGACAGGGAGGCACCATATATTTT	CASSSLLGQGGTIYF
.	TRBV27	.	TRBJ2-1	TGTGCCAGCACCGATCAGGGCGGCCTCTACAATGAGCAGTTCTTC	CASTDQGGLYNEQFF
.	TRBV6-5	.	TRBJ1-2	TGTGCCAGCAGTTCGTTTAAGGCAGACCTCTACTATGGCTACACCTTC	CASSSFKADLYYGYTF
TRBD1	TRBV5-1	once	TRBJ2-7	TGCGCCAGCAGCTACGACAGGGCCCCTCGCTACGAGCAGTACTTC	CASSYDRAPRYEQYF
TRBD2	TRBV6-7	.	TRBJ2-5	TGTGCCAGCATCCAACCCGGGACTAGCGGGGGGAAAGAGACCCAGTACTTC	CASIQPGTSGGKETQYF
.	TRBV14	.	TRBJ2-7	TGTGCCAGCAGCCAAGTGGATGGCGTATACGAGCAGTACTTC	CASSQVDGVYEQYF
.	TRBV19	.	TRBJ2-1	TGTGCCAGTAGTTTCCGGGACCGAACCGCGGGAAATGAGCAGTTCTTC	CASSFRDRTAGNEQFF
TRBD2	TRBV10-2	.	TRBJ2-3	TGCGCCAGCAGTGCGTGGACTAGCGGGGGCCAATCCCCAGATACGCAGTATTTT	CASSAWTSGGQSPDTQYF
TRBD1	TRBV27	few	TRBJ1-2	TGTGCCAGCAGTGCCCTCGGGACAGGGAATGGCTATGGCTACACCTTC	CASSALGTGNGYGYTF
.	TRBV19	.	TRBJ2-3	TGTGCCAGTAGTCAACAGGGCGGAAGAGATACGCAGTATTTT	CASSQQGGRDTQYF
.	TRBV11-2	.	TRBJ2-7	TGTGCCAGCAGCTTAGATCTGGGGTCCGGGTCCTACGAGCAGTACTTC	CASSLDLGSGSYEQYF
TRBD2	TRBV6-1	.	TRBJ2-5	TGTGCCAGCAGGGAGACTAGCGGGGGGGAGACCCAGTACTTC	CASRETSGGETQYF